The clone carrying this T cell receptor beta chain was picked up one time. This may stem from a read error, because a much larger clone lies one nucleotide away. The record originates from a study of T cells in Graves' hyperthyroidism and ophthalmopathy. Turning to the study itself: Blood was drawn when the patient was first diagnosed and still untreated.

RNA transcripts provided the source from which TCR beta CDR3 regions were amplified. The primer set for the first-round RT-PCR of the TCR CDR3 was HTBI. TCRdb recomputed calls from the multiplex PCR reads with MiXCR, one row per CDR3 protein. There are 400,000 or so distinct CDR3 sequences in the sample; 13% to 15% occur only once, and 15% to 20% lies in the top ten. Exclusion followed for patients with uncontrolled infection, other autoimmune disease, pregnancy or lactation. Sequencing used blood. This receptor was taken from a woman in her thirties with Graves' ophthalmopathy.

CDR3 sequence: CASRGEGYSSPLHF. The CDR3, as DNA: TGTGCCAGCAGGGGTGAGGGGTATAGTTCACCCCTCCACTTT. The J gene is TRBJ1-6, the V gene TRBV7-9; tentatively, D is TRBD1 (5 bases). The germline V gene has CDR1 SEHNR and CDR2 FQNEAQ (reference sequence). This CDR3 contains 14 residues.